These T cell receptor beta chains were read from a single sample in a study of blood T cell repertoires in COVID-19. Clones were sequenced by immunoSEQ multiplex PCR, and TCRdb holds only the in-frame ones, with some missing. The table has 250,000 to 300,000 clones, just over 85% seen once. Sequenced material: peripheral blood. Every receptor here comes from a woman aged 25-40 years with active or convalescent COVID-19. Both conserved end residues are part of each CDR3. D genes are given only for firm matches. Not all rows give a size; the values are once, few, many and, for expanded clones, a class.

CDR3	DNA	D	V	J	size
CASSLYGTGGGEQYF	TGTGCCAGCAGCTTGTATGGGACAGGGGGCGGCGAGCAGTACTTC	TRBD1	TRBV5-4	TRBJ2-7	NA
CASSQDLAGGPITGELFF	TGTGCCAGCAGCCAAGATCTAGCGGGGGGGCCGATAACCGGGGAGCTGTTTTTT	TRBD2	TRBV4-2	TRBJ2-2	NA
CAWKGRGYGYTF	TGTGCCTGGAAGGGAAGGGGGTATGGCTACACCTTC	NA	TRBV30	TRBJ1-2	NA
CASSRGGQGETQYF	TGCGCCAGCAGCAGAGGGGGACAGGGCGAAACCCAGTACTTC	TRBD1	TRBV4-3	TRBJ2-5	NA
CASSESQGAATEAFF	TGCGCCAGCAGTGAGTCACAGGGTGCGGCCACTGAAGCTTTCTTT	NA	TRBV10-1	TRBJ1-1	NA
CAIRTLTGDEQYF	TGTGCCATCAGGACTCTGACAGGGGACGAGCAGTACTTC	TRBD1	TRBV10-3	TRBJ2-7	NA
CASDYFNEQFF	TGTGCCAGTGACTATTTCAATGAGCAGTTCTTC	NA	TRBV2	TRBJ2-1	once
CASSPYPGQGITDTQYF	TGTGCCAGCAGCCCATACCCGGGACAGGGGATCACAGATACGCAGTATTTT	TRBD1	TRBV7-9	TRBJ2-3	NA
CASSSDRFFTDTQYF	TGTGCCAGCAGTTCGGACAGGTTCTTCACAGATACGCAGTATTTT	TRBD1	TRBV5-5	TRBJ2-3	NA
CASSTGTGGNSPLHF	TGTGCCAGTAGTACCGGGACAGGGGGTAATTCACCCCTCCACTTT	TRBD1	TRBV19	TRBJ1-6	NA
CASSPRQGAQETQYF	TGTGCCAGCAGCCCTCGGCAGGGGGCCCAAGAGACCCAGTACTTC	TRBD1	TRBV7-2	TRBJ2-5	NA
CAISESPSGGQRGYTF	TGTGCCATCAGTGAGTCTCCCTCGGGAGGCCAGCGTGGCTACACCTTC	NA	TRBV10-3	TRBJ1-2	NA
CASSLGGNRGGYGYTF	TGTGCCAGCAGCTTAGGGGGAAACAGGGGAGGCTATGGCTACACCTTC	TRBD1	TRBV11-2	TRBJ1-2	NA
CASSKGQATDTQYF	TGCGCCAGCAGCAAGGGACAGGCCACAGATACGCAGTATTTT	TRBD1	TRBV5-1	TRBJ2-3	few
CASSLRRQMAYEQYF	TGTGCCAGCAGTTTACGGCGACAGATGGCCTACGAGCAGTACTTC	NA	TRBV27	TRBJ2-7	once
CASSSGGQPYNEQFF	TGTGCCAGCAGCTCAGGAGGACAGCCTTACAATGAGCAGTTCTTC	NA	TRBV7-6	TRBJ2-1	NA
CASSGERGRGSTDTQYF	TGTGCCAGCAGCGGAGAAAGAGGCAGGGGAAGCACAGATACGCAGTATTTT	NA	TRBV9	TRBJ2-3	NA
CASALSTGVVNVLTF	TGTGCCAGTGCCTTATCGACAGGGGTTGTCAACGTCCTGACTTTC	TRBD1	TRBV19	TRBJ2-6	NA
CASSQQVGGGSTDTQYF	TGCGCCAGCAGCCAGCAAGTGGGGGGGGGTAGCACAGATACGCAGTATTTT	TRBD2	TRBV4-3	TRBJ2-3	NA
CASSGNRGSEAFF	TGCGCCAGCAGCGGAAACAGGGGTTCGGAAGCTTTCTTT	TRBD1	TRBV5-1	TRBJ1-1	few
CASSQGKGTGGAANYGYTF	TGTGCCAGCAGCCAAGGAAAGGGGACAGGCGGTGCGGCTAACTATGGCTACACCTTC	TRBD1	TRBV4-2	TRBJ1-2	NA
CASSVAGQGSIYNEQFF	TGTGCCAGCAGCGTAGCAGGGCAGGGGTCGATCTACAATGAGCAGTTCTTC	NA	TRBV9	TRBJ2-1	NA
CASSLRGNQPQHF	TGTGCCAGCAGTTTAAGGGGGAATCAGCCCCAGCATTTT	NA	TRBV27	TRBJ1-5	NA
CASSDGAGTGQPQHF	TGTGCCAGCAGTGACGGAGCAGGGACAGGGCAGCCCCAGCATTTT	TRBD1	TRBV25-1	TRBJ1-5	NA